This T cell receptor (beta chain) emerged from a study of cytomegalovirus exposure and HLA in healthy donors. Study-level points and caveats: Cytomegalovirus association was assigned to more than 150 TCR beta chains. It emerged from a later analysis that several of the most significant clusters appeared to be linked to common viral pathogens.

V was shortened by 3 bases and J by 8 bases, with 14 bases between the two germline ends. Germline values: CDR1 SGHKS, CDR2 YYEKEE (reference sequence). CDR3 length: 13 residues. A note on this clone: Its antigen remains unidentified.

With 60 Vbeta and 13 Jbeta primers, the PCR was carried out. Profiling relied on immunoSEQ multiplex PCR, and the TCRdb table lists in-frame clones only, not all of them. The data show about 59,000 clones, approximately 80% seen once. Material: PBMCs. This clonotype was sampled from a human donor in good health. This sequence joins TRBV5-5 and TRBJ1-2, with a possible D match to TRBD1 (5 bases). For the CDR3, the DNA is TGTGCCAGCAGCTCACAGGATATTGAGGGCTACACCTTC. This sequence encodes CASSSQDIEGYTF.